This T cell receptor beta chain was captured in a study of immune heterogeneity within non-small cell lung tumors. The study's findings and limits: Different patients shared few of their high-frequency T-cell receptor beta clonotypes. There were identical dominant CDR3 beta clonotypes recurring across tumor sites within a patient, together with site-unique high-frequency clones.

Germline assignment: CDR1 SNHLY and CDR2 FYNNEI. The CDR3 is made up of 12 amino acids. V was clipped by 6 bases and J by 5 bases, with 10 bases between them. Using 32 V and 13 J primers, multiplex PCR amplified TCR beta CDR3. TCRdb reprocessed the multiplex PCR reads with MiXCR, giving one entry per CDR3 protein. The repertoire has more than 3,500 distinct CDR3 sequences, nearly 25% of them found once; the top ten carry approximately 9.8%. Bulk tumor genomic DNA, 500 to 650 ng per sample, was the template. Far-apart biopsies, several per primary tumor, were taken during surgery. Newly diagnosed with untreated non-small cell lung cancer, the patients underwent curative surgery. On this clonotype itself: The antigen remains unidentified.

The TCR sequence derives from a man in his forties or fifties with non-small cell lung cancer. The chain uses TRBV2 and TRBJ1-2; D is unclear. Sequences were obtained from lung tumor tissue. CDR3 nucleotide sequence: TGTGCCAGCAGCCCTGACCCTTATGGCTACACCTTC. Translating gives CASSPDPYGYTF.